The next 26 T cell receptor beta chains were all read from a single sample in a study of shared clonotypes between healthy human individuals. TCRdb keeps only in-frame clones here, not all; method: immunoSEQ multiplex PCR. This sample has just over 2,000,000 clones, with 90% to 95% found just once. Sequenced input: naive CD4+ T cells sorted from blood. Regarding subset: CD45RA+ positively selected. These receptors were collected from a man aged 18 to 30 in good health.

The V call is TRBV7-9, the J call TRBJ2-2; 9 nucleotides align to TRBD1. CDR1 SEHNR and CDR2 FQNEAQ come from the germline V gene (reference sequence). With 8 bases clipped from V and 5 bases from J, the junction kept 9 bases outside the gene matches. CDR3 size: 15 residues. CDR3 sequence (DNA): TGTGCCAGCCACCTGGGACAGGGCGGTACCGGGGAGCTGTTTTTT. Amino acid sequence: CASHLGQGGTGELFF.

This chain links TRBV18 with TRBJ1-4; D unresolved. V lost 3 bases, J lost 8 bases, and 13 bases lay in between. From germline, CDR1 is KGHSH and CDR2 LQKENI. The CDR3 covers 14 residues. The CDR3 reads CASSPGLSGEKLFF. CDR3 sequence (DNA): TGTGCCAGCTCACCGGGTCTATCCGGGGAAAAACTGTTTTTT.

The genes are TRBV29-1 and TRBJ2-7; TRBD1 matches at 9 bases. Germline V gene lookup returns CDR1 SQVTM and CDR2 ANQGSEA. This CDR3 has 13 residues. V was pared by 4 bases and J by 7 bases, with 8 bases of the junction left unmatched. The DNA for the CDR3 is TGCAGCGTTGTTCGACAGGGGGGTGGAGAGCAGTACTTC. Translation gives CSVVRQGGGEQYF.

V usage is TRBV7-9 and J usage is TRBJ1-2; D uncertain. This CDR3 comprises 14 residues. The germline V and J ends were trimmed by 6 bases and 2 bases, with 13 bases remaining between them. Germline V gene lookup returns CDR1 SEHNR and CDR2 FQNEAQ (reference sequence). CDR3 region: CASSLWPSNYGYTF. In DNA, the CDR3 is TGTGCCAGCAGTCTTTGGCCCTCCAACTATGGCTACACCTTC.

The gene calls are TRBV2 and TRBJ2-7; TRBD2 agrees at 10 bases. Germline lookup yields CDR1 SNHLY and CDR2 FYNNEI. The V segment lost 6 bases and the J segment 1 base; nucleotides outside the gene matches: 6. The CDR3 consists of 15 residues. The CDR3 sequence: CASSDALAGSYEQYF. CDR3 nucleotide sequence: TGTGCCAGCAGCGACGCACTAGCGGGATCCTACGAGCAGTACTTC.

Of note for this clone: The identical CDR3 is also encoded by other nucleotide sequences in the sample. The V call is TRBV5-1, the J call TRBJ1-1; no clear D gene. This CDR3 has 14 residues. From germline, CDR1 is SGHRS and CDR2 YFSETQ. The V and J ends lost 0 bases and 2 bases respectively, with 8 bases between them. Written as DNA, the CDR3 is TGCGCCAGCAGCTTGGCGGCAGATAACACTGAAGCTTTCTTT. Residues: CASSLAADNTEAFF.

This clone was observed once. V is TRBV7-9 and J is TRBJ2-7, with D possibly matching TRBD2 (5 bases). V was clipped by 2 bases and J by 0 bases, with 11 bases between them. This CDR3 has 15 residues. From germline, CDR1 is SEHNR and CDR2 FQNEAQ (reference sequence). DNA of the CDR3: TGTGCCAGCAGCTTAAAAGGACTTCGCTCCTACGAGCAGTACTTC. It encodes CASSLKGLRSYEQYF. Supplemented by reference TRBV7-9 and TRBJ2-7, the full variable domain reads DTGVSQNPRHKITKRGQNVTFRCDPISEHNRLYWYRQTLGQGPEFLTYFQNEAQLEKSRLLSDRFSAERPKGSFSTLEIQRTEQGDSAMYLCASSLKGLRSYEQYFGPGTRLTVT.

Comment on this clone: A much larger clone sits a single nucleotide away, making a read error possible. Other DNA sequences of this sample code for an identical CDR3. This chain uses TRBV6-5 with TRBJ1-5; D is uncertain. The CDR3 length is 13 residues. Germline V lookup: CDR1 MNHEY, CDR2 SVGAGI. V was pared by 3 bases and J by 0 bases, with 3 bases between. The CDR3 sequence: CASSYDSNQPQHF. The CDR3 DNA reads as TGTGCCAGCAGTTATGATAGCAATCAGCCCCAGCATTTT.

The chain recombines TRBV10-3 with TRBJ1-4; 9 bases match TRBD1. Germline loops: CDR1 ENHRY, CDR2 SYGVKD. There are 19 residues in the CDR3. Trimming at V came to 5 bases and at J to 5 bases, leaving 18 bases not matched to a gene. Here the CDR3 reads CAISRGAIGYGTGNEKLFF. CDR3 coding DNA: TGTGCCATCAGTAGGGGGGCCATTGGTTATGGGACAGGGAATGAAAAACTGTTTTTT.

This clone was picked up a small number of times. The same CDR3 arises from other DNA sequences in this sample as well. The chain recombines TRBV11-2 with TRBJ2-1, with D hard to call. The V end was cut by 1 base, the J end by 9 bases, with 4 bases between. This CDR3 is 11 amino acids long. Germline V gene data show CDR1 as SGHAT and CDR2 as FQNNGV. CDR3 in DNA: TGTGCCAGCAGCTTAGGAGGTGAGCAGTTCTTC. Translated, it gives CASSLGGEQFF.

The J gene is TRBJ1-1, the V gene TRBV7-8; D perhaps matches TRBD1 (5 bases). The germline gives CDR1 SGHVS, CDR2 FQNEAQ. This CDR3 has 16 amino acids. V lost 5 bases to trimming and J lost 3 bases, with 19 bases between them. The CDR3 spells CASSETTADLDTEAFF. CDR3 DNA sequence: TGTGCCAGCAGCGAGACGACAGCCGACTTAGACACTGAAGCTTTCTTT.

A word on this clone: The identical CDR3 is also encoded by other nucleotide sequences in the sample. The V gene is TRBV5-1, the J gene TRBJ2-1, with TRBD1 matching over 7 bases. Trimming cost V 4 bases and J 0 bases; bases outside gene matches: 4. The length of the CDR3 is 15 residues. Germline CDR1 and CDR2: SGHRS and YFSETQ. The chain's CDR3 is CASSTGTASYNEQFF. In nucleotides, the CDR3 is TGCGCCAGCAGCACCGGGACAGCCTCCTACAATGAGCAGTTCTTC.

The chain recombines TRBV9 with TRBJ2-7; 7 bases match TRBD2. With 4 bases clipped from V and 3 bases from J, the junction kept 7 bases outside the gene matches. CDR3 length: 14 amino acids. CDR1 is SGDLS, CDR2 YYNGEE, per germline. The CDR3 region is CASSRGEGLYEQYF. The CDR3 bases are TGTGCCAGCAGCCGCGGGGAGGGTCTCTACGAGCAGTACTTC.

The rearrangement links TRBV5-1 to TRBJ2-5; D unclear. There are 15 residues in the CDR3. Germline CDR1 SGHRS, CDR2 YFSETQ. With 2 bases removed from V and 0 bases from J, the gap between germline ends came to 11 bases. The CDR3 loop reads CASSFTPTYQETQYF. In nucleotides, the CDR3 is TGCGCCAGCAGCTTCACTCCTACGTACCAAGAGACCCAGTACTTC.

The chain links TRBV5-6 to TRBJ1-6, with D hard to call. Germline values: CDR1 SGHDT, CDR2 YYEEEE. This CDR3 contains 14 residues. V lost 0 bases to trimming and J lost 8 bases, with 9 bases between them. The CDR3 reads CASSLGLADSPLHF. The CDR3 DNA follows: TGTGCCAGCAGCTTGGGCCTGGCTGATTCACCCCTCCACTTT.

V and J are TRBV5-6 and TRBJ2-3; D not resolved. From germline, CDR1 is SGHDT and CDR2 YYEEEE. Trimming stripped 0 bases from V and 6 bases from J, with 2 bases between. This CDR3 region has 11 residues. The CDR3 DNA follows: TGTGCCAGCAGCTTGGAGGATACGCAGTATTTT. Protein product: CASSLEDTQYF.

The V and J genes are TRBV27 and TRBJ1-4; D perhaps matches TRBD1 (6 bases). The germline V and J ends were trimmed by 5 bases and 6 bases, with 16 bases remaining between them. The CDR3 is 15 amino acids. Germline V CDR1 and CDR2: MNHEY, SMNVEV (reference sequence). CDR3 region: CASSNRGAWDEKLFF. In nucleotides, the CDR3 is TGTGCCAGCAGTAATAGGGGGGCATGGGATGAAAAACTGTTTTTT.

This sequence joins TRBV6-6 and TRBJ1-6; tentatively, D is TRBD1 (6 bases). Looked up from germline, CDR1 is MNHNY and CDR2 is SVGAGI (reference sequence). CDR3 size: 16 residues. Trimming removed 3 bases at V and 1 base at J, with 10 bases between. CDR3 in DNA: TGTGCCAGCAGTTATCAAGGGGGGTCCTATAATTCACCCCTCCACTTT. Protein: CASSYQGGSYNSPLHF.

This clone was seen once. This same CDR3 is encoded by further DNA sequences in the sample. The V and J genes are TRBV5-1 and TRBJ1-2, with D perhaps matching TRBD1 (6 bases). The germline CDR1 and CDR2 sequences are SGHRS and YFSETQ. The CDR3 is made up of 14 amino acids. Deletions cut 0 bases from V and 2 bases from J, with 8 bases between. The CDR3 DNA sequence: TGCGCCAGCAGCTTGGGACAGGAAAACTATGGCTACACCTTC. This sequence encodes CASSLGQENYGYTF. Based on the CDR3 plus reference TRBV5-1 and TRBJ1-2, the full variable domain is KAGVTQTPRYLIKTRGQQVTLSCSPISGHRSVSWYQQTPGQGLQFLFEYFSETQRNKGNFPGRFSGRQFSNSRSEMNVSTLELGDSALYLCASSLGQENYGYTFGSGTRLTVV.

J is TRBJ1-1 and V is TRBV5-1, with a tentative D call TRBD1 (5 bases). V lost 0 bases and J 6 bases, leaving 12 bases between the germline ends. Looked up from germline, CDR1 is SGHRS and CDR2 is YFSETQ. CDR3 length equals 14 residues. The CDR3 loop reads CASSLVPGFAEAFF. DNA of the CDR3: TGCGCCAGCAGCTTGGTCCCAGGGTTCGCTGAAGCTTTCTTT.

Note on this clone: Other DNA sequences in the same sample also yield this CDR3. The chain links TRBV5-4 to TRBJ2-1; 7 nucleotides align to TRBD2. This CDR3 contains 14 residues. Germline lookup yields CDR1 SGHNT and CDR2 YYREEE (reference sequence). Losses at the gene ends were 2 bases for V and 2 bases for J; bases not matched to a gene: 1. The CDR3 nucleotides are TGTGCCAGCAGCTTCGGACTAGCCTACAATGAGCAGTTCTTC. Amino acid sequence: CASSFGLAYNEQFF.

About this clone: Other DNA variants within this sample encode the same CDR3. The rearrangement joins TRBV18 to TRBJ2-2; 8 bases are shared with TRBD1. The V segment lost 1 base and the J segment 2 bases; nucleotides outside the gene matches: 3. CDR1 is KGHSH, CDR2 LQKENI, per germline. The CDR3 is 16 residues long. CDR3 residues: CASSPLGQGNTGELFF. In nucleotides, the CDR3 is TGTGCCAGCTCACCACTAGGACAGGGAAACACCGGGGAGCTGTTTTTT.

This chain links TRBV28 with TRBJ1-5; unclear D gene. Germline-derived CDR1 and CDR2 are MDHEN and SYDVKM. Trimming left V 4 bases short and J 1 base short, with 5 bases between. The CDR3 loop spans 13 amino acids. CDR3 residues: CASSWESNQPQHF. The CDR3 DNA is TGTGCCAGCAGTTGGGAGAGCAATCAGCCCCAGCATTTT.

The chain joins TRBV28 to TRBJ1-5, with a tentative D call TRBD1 (6 bases). CDR1 MDHEN and CDR2 SYDVKM come from the germline V gene. CDR3 size: 12 residues. The V end was cut by 5 bases, the J end by 9 bases, with 11 bases between. The CDR3 is CASSPDSPPQHF. The CDR3 bases are TGTGCCAGCAGTCCGGACAGTCCGCCCCAGCATTTT. Together with reference TRBV28 and TRBJ1-5, the CDR3 gives the full variable domain: DVKVTQSSRYLVKRTGEKVFLECVQDMDHENMFWYRQDPGLGLRLIYFSYDVKMKEKGDIPEGYSVSREKKERFSLILESASTNQTSMYLCASSPDSPPQHFGDGTRLSIL.

The chain links TRBV25-1 to TRBJ2-1; TRBD2 matches 9 bases. CDR1 and CDR2 (germline): MGHDK, SYGVNS. CDR3 size: 16 residues. J was trimmed by 7 bases and V by 2 bases; bases with no gene match: 9. Here the CDR3 DNA reads TGTGCCAGCAGTGAAAGTGGTAGCGGGAGTAGGAATGAGCAGTTCTTC. Its translation: CASSESGSGSRNEQFF.

The rearrangement links TRBV2 to TRBJ1-4; D gene unclear. V lost 1 base and J lost 7, with 10 bases in between. Germline V gives CDR1 SNHLY, CDR2 FYNNEI. This CDR3 has 14 amino acids. The CDR3 region is CASSEGGKLEKLFF. Here the CDR3 DNA reads TGTGCCAGCAGTGAAGGAGGGAAGCTTGAAAAACTGTTTTTT.